This T cell receptor (beta chain) was recorded in a study of T cell responses to AZD1222 COVID-19 vaccine. Remarks on this clone: Its antigen is still unknown. This sample includes further DNA sequences coding for the same CDR3.

Profiled with immunoSEQ multiplex PCR; TCRdb holds only in-frame clones, not every one. The sample contains around 130,000 clones, approximately 93% of which appear only once. V lost 5 bases to trimming and J lost 4 bases; unmatched junction nucleotides: 5. Germline-derived CDR1 and CDR2 are LNHDA and SQIVND (reference sequence). The length of the CDR3 is 14 residues. Study-wide findings and caveats: The donor group comprised mostly white British people and more females; the analysis possibly underestimated clonal diversity. An increase in Spike-specific TCR breadth and depth was observed after two AZD1222 doses.

This clonotype was sampled from an adult in good health. The material was peripheral blood, obtained on day 0 of AZD1222 vaccination. The chain joins TRBV19 to TRBJ1-2, with 9 bases lining up with TRBD1. CDR3 protein: CASSPGQGSYGYTF. The DNA for the CDR3 is TGTGCCAGTAGTCCGGGACAGGGATCCTATGGCTACACCTTC.